This TCR beta chain was sequenced during a study of T cells in tuberculosis. Study-level background: Blood was taken before or within 7 days of anti-tuberculosis therapy.

Trimming took 6 bases from V and 3 from J, leaving 21 bases between them. This CDR3 spans 17 amino acids. The germline gives CDR1 MNHEY, CDR2 SMNVEV (reference sequence). Method: immunoSEQ multiplex PCR; TCRdb's copy keeps in-frame clones and lacks some. The sample includes over 30,000 clones, about 85% of them seen just once. Indicated time point: new active TB diagnosis, blood taken before or within 7 days of starting treatment. The sample consisted of PBMCs, taken at tuberculosis diagnosis. This clonotype was sampled from an adult with tuberculosis. V is TRBV27 and J is TRBJ1-3; D remains ambiguous. For the CDR3, the DNA is TGTGCCAGCAGGTACTCGGAGGGAAAGCGGGGTGGAAACACCATATATTTT. Its protein is CASRYSEGKRGGNTIYF.